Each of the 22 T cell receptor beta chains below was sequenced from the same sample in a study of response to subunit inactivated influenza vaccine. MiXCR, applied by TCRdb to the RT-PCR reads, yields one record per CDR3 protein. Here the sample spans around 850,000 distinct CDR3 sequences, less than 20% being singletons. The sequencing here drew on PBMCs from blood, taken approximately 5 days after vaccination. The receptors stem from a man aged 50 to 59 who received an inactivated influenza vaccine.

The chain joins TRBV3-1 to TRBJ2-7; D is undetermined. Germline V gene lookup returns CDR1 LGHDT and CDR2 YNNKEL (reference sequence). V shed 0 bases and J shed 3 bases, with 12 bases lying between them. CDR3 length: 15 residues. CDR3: CASSQERLDDYEQYF. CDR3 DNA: TGTGCCAGCAGCCAAGAAAGGCTTGATGACTACGAGCAGTACTTC.

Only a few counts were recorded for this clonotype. The CDR3 DNA is TGTGCCAGCCACCGGGACAGGAGAATCAGGGAGCTGTTTTTT. Protein sequence: CASHRDRRIRELFF. V gene TRBV7-9 combines with J gene TRBJ2-2; TRBD1 matches 8 bases. The J segment lost 9 bases and the V segment lost 8 bases, leaving 11 bases of the junction unmatched. Germline CDR1 reads SEHNR; CDR2 reads FQNEAQ (reference sequence). The CDR3 consists of 14 residues.

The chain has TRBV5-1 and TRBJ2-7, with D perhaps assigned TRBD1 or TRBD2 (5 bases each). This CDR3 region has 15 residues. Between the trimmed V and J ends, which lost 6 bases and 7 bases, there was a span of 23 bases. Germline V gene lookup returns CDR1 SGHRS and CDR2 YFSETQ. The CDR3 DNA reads TGCGCCAGCACCCCACTGGGGAGCGAATGGGGGGAGCAGTACTTC. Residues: CASTPLGSEWGEQYF.

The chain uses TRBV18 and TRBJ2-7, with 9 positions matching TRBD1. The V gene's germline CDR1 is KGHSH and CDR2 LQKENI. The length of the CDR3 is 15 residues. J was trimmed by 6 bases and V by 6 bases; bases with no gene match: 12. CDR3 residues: CASSLTGGEISEQYF. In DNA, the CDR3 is TGTGCCAGCTCGCTTACAGGGGGCGAGATTAGCGAGCAGTACTTC.

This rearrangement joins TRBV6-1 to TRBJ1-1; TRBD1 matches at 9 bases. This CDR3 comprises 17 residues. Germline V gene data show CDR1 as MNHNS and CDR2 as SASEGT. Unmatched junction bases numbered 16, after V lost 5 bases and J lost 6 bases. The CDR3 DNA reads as TGTGCCAGCAGTAAGCCGGGACAGGGAAGCTCGGGCGCTGAAGCTTTCTTT. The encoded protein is CASSKPGQGSSGAEAFF.

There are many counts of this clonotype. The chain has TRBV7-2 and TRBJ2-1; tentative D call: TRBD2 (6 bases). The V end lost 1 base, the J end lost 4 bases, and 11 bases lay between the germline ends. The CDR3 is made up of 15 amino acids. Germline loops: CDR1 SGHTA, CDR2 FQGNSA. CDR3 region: CASSLEGGEYNEQFF. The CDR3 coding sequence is TGTGCCAGCAGCTTAGAGGGAGGAGAGTACAATGAGCAGTTCTTC.

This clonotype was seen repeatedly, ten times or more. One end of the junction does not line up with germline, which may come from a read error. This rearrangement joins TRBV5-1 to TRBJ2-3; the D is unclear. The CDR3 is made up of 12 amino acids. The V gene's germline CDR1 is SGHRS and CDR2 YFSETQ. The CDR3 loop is CASSLTTDTQYF. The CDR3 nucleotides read TGTGCCAGCAGCTTAACCACAGATACGCAGTATTTT.

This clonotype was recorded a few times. The CDR3 is CASKTDRGQERAQYF. CDR3 DNA: TGTGCCAGCAAGACGGACAGGGGTCAGGAGAGGGCCCAGTACTTC. The gene calls are TRBV6-1 and TRBJ2-5; 9 nucleotides agree with TRBD1. CDR3 length: 15 amino acids. Germline loops: CDR1 MNHNS, CDR2 SASEGT. V trimming: 7 bases; J trimming: 9 bases; junction bases outside the gene matches: 15.

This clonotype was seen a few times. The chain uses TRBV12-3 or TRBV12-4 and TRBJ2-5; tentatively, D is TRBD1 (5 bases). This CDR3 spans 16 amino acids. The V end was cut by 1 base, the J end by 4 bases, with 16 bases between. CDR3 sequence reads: CASSLVGQGRGETQYF. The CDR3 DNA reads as TGTGCCAGCAGTTTAGTCGGGCAGGGCAGAGGAGAGACCCAGTACTTC.

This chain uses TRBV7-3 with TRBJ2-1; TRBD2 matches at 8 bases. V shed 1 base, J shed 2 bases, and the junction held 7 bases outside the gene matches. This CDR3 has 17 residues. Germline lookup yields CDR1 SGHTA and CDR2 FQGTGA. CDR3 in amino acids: CASSLRPSGRPYNEQFF. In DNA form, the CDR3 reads TGTGCCAGCAGCTTAAGACCTAGCGGGCGGCCCTACAATGAGCAGTTCTTC.

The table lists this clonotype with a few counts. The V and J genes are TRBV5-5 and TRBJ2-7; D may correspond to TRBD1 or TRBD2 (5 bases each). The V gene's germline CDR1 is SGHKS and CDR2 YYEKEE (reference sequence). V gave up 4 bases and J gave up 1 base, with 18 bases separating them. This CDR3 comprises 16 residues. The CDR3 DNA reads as TGTGCCAGCAGCCCCGGGACCTACGACAATTCCTACGAGCAGTACTTC. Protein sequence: CASSPGTYDNSYEQYF.

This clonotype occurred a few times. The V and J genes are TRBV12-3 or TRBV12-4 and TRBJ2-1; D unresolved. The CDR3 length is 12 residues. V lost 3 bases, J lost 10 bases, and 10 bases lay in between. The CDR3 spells CASSFAPREQFF. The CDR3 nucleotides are TGTGCCAGCAGTTTCGCCCCACGGGAGCAGTTCTTC.

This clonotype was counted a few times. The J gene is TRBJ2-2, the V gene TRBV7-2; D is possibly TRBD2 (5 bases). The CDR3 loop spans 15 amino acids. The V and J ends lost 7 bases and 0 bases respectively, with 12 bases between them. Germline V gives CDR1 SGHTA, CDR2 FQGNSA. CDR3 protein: CASNPLATNTGELFF. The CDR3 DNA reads TGTGCCAGCAACCCCCTAGCCACGAACACCGGGGAGCTGTTTTTT.

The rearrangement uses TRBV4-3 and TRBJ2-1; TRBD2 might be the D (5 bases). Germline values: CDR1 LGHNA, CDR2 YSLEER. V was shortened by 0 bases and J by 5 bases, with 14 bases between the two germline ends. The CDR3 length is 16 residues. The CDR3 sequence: CASSQDPRVVNNEQFF. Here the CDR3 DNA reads TGCGCCAGCAGCCAAGATCCGAGGGTTGTGAACAATGAGCAGTTCTTC.

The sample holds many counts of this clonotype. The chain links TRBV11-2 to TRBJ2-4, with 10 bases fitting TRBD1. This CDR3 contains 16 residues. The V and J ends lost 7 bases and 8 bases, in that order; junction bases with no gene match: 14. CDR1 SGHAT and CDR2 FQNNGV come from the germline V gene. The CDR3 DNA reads TGTGCCAGCAACTCTCTCCGGGGACAGGGGATACACATTCAGTACTTC. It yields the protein CASNSLRGQGIHIQYF.

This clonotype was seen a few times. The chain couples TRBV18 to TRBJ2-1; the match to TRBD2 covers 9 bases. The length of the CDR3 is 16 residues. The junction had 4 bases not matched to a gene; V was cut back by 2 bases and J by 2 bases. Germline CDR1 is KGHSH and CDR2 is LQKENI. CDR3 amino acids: CASSPGVAGAYNEQFF. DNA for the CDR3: TGTGCCAGCTCACCAGGGGTAGCGGGAGCCTACAATGAGCAGTTCTTC. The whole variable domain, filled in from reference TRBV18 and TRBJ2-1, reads NAGVMQNPRHLVRRRGQEARLRCSPMKGHSHVYWYRQLPEEGLKFMVYLQKENIIDESGMPKERFSAEFPKEGPSILRIQQVVRGDSAAYFCASSPGVAGAYNEQFFGPGTRLTVL.

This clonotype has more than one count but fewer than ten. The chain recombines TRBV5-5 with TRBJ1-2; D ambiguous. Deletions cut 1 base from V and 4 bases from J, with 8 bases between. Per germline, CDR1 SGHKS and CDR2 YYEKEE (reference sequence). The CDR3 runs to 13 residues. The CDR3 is CASSLISAYGYTF. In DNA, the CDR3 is TGTGCCAGCAGCTTGATCAGCGCCTATGGCTACACCTTC.

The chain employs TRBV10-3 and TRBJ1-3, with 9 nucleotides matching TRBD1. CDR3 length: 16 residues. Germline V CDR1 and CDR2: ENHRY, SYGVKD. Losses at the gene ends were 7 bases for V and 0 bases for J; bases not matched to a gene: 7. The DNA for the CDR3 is TGTGCCATCAAGCCGGGACAGGGAAACTCTGGAAACACCATATATTTT. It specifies CAIKPGQGNSGNTIYF.

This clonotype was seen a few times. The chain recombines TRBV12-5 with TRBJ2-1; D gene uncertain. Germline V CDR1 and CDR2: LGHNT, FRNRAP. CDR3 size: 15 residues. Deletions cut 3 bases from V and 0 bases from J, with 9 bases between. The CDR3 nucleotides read TGTGCTAGTGGTTTAGGTGTGAGCTCCTACAATGAGCAGTTCTTC. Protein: CASGLGVSSYNEQFF.

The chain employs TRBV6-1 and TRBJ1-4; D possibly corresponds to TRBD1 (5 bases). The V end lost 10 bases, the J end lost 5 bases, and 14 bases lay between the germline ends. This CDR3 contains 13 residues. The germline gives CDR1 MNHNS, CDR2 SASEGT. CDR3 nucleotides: TGTGCCACCAGAGGGGTGGAGAATGAAAAACTGTTTTTT. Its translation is CATRGVENEKLFF.

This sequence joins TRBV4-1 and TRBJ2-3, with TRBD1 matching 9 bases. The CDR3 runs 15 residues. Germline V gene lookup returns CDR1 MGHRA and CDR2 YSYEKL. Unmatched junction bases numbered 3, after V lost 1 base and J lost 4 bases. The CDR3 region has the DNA TGCGCCAGCAGCCAAGGACAGGGGGGCCCAGATACGCAGTATTTT. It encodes CASSQGQGGPDTQYF.

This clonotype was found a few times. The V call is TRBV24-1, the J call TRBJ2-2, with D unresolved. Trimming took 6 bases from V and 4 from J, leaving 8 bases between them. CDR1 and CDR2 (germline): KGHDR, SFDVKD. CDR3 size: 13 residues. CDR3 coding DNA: TGTGCCACCAGTCCCCACGGCACCGGGGAGCTGTTTTTT. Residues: CATSPHGTGELFF.